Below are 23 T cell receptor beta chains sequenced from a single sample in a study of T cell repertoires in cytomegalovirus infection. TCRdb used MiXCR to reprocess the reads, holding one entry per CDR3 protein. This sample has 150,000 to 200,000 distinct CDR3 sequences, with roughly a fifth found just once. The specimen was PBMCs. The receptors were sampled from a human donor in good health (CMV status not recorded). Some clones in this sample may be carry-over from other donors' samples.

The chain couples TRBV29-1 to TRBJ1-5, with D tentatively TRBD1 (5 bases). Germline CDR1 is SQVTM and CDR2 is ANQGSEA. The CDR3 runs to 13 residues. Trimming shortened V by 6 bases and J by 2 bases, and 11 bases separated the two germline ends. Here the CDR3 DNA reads TGCAGCGTGTTGGGGGTCGGCAATCAGCCCCAGCATTTT. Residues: CSVLGVGNQPQHF.

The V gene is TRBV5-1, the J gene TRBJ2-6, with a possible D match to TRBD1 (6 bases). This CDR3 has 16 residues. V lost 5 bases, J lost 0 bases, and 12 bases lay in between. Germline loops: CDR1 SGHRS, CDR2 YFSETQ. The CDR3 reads CASRVGGSSGANVLTF. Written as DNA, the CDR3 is TGCGCCAGCAGGGTAGGGGGTTCCTCTGGGGCCAACGTCCTGACTTTC.

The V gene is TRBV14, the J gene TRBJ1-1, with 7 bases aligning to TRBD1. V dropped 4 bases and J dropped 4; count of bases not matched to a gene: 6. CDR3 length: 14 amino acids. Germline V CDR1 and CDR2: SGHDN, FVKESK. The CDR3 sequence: CASSPEGQTTEAFF. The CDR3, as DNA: TGTGCCAGCAGCCCAGAGGGACAGACCACTGAAGCTTTCTTT.

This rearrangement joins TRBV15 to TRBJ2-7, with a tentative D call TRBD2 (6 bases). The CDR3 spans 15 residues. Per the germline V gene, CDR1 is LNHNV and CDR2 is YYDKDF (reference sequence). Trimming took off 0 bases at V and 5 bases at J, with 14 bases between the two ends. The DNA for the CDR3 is TGTGCCACCAGCAGAGATCTGGAGGGCGGGGACGAGCAGTACTTC. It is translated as CATSRDLEGGDEQYF.

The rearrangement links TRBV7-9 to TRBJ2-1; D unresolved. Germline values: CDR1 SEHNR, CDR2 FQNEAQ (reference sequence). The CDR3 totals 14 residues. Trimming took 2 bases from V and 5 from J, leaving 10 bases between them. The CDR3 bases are TGTGCCAGCAGCTTATCTGGCGGAAACAATGAGCAGTTCTTC. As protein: CASSLSGGNNEQFF.

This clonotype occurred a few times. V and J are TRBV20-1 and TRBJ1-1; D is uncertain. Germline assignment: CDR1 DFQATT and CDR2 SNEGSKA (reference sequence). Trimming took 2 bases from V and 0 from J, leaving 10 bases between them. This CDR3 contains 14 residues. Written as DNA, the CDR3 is TGCAGTGCTAGATCCTCCAGATTGAACACTGAAGCTTTCTTT. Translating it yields CSARSSRLNTEAFF.

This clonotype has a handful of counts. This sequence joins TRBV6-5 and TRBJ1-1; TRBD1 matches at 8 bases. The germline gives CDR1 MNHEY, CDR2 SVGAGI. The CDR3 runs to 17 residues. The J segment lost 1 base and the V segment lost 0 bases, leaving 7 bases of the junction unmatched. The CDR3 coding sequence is TGTGCCAGCAGTTACTCTCGTCCCGGGACAGGGAACACTGAAGCTTTCTTT. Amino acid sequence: CASSYSRPGTGNTEAFF.

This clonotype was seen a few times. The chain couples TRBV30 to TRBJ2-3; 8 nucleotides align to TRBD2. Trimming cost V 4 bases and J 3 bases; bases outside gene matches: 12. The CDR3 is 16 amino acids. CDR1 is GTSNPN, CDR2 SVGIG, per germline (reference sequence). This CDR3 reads CAWTPPGSGITDTQYF. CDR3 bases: TGTGCCTGGACTCCGCCGGGTAGCGGGATAACAGATACGCAGTATTTT.

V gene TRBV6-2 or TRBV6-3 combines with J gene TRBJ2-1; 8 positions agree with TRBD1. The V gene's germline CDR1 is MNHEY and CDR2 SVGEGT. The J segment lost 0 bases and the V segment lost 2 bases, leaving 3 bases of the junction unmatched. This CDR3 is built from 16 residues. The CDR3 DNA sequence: TGTGCCAGCAGTTACCAGGGGGCCCACTCCTACAATGAGCAGTTCTTC. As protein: CASSYQGAHSYNEQFF.

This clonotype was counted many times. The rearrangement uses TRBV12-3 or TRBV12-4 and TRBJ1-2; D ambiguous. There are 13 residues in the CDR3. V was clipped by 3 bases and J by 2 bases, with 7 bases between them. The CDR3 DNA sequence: TGTGCCAGCAGTTTTAACAGCAACTATGGCTACACCTTC. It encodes CASSFNSNYGYTF.

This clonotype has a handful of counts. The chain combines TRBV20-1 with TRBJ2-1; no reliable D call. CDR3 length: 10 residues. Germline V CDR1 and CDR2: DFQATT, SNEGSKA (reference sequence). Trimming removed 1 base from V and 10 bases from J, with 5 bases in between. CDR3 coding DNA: TGCAGTGCTAGAGGTGCGGAGCAGTTCTTC. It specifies CSARGAEQFF.

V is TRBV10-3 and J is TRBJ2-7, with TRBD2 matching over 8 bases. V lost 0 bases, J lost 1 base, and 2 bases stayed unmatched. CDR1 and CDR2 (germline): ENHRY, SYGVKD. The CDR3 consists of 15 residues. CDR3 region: CAISESAGGSYEQYF. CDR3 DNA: TGTGCCATCAGTGAGTCGGCGGGGGGTTCCTACGAGCAGTACTTC.

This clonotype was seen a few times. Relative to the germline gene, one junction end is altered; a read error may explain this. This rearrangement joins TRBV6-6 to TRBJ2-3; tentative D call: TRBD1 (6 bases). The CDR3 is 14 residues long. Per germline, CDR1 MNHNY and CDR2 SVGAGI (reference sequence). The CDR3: CASIFGTPTDTQYF. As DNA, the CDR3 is TGTGCGAGCATCTTCGGGACACCCACAGATACGCAGTATTTT.

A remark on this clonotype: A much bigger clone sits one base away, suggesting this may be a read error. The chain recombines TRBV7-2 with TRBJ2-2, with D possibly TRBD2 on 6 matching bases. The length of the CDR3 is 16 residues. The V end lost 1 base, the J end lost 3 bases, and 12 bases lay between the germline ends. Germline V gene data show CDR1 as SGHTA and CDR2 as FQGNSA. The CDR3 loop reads CASSLGLLAHTGELFF. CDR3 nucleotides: TGTGCCAGCAGCTTAGGGTTGCTAGCGCACACCGGGGAGCTGTTTTTT.

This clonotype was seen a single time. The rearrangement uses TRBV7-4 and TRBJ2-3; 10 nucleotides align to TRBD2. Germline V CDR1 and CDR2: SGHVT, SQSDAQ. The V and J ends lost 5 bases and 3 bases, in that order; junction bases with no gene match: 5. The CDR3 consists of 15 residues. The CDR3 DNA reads TGTGCCAGCAGCGAAAGCGGGAGGGCTACAGATACGCAGTATTTT. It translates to CASSESGRATDTQYF.

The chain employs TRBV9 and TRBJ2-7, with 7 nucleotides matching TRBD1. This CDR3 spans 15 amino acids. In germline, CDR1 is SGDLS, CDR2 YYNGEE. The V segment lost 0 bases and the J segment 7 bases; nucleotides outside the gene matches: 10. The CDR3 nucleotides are TGTGCCAGCAGCGTAGGACGGTCAGGGGGTGTGGAGCAGTACTTC. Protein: CASSVGRSGGVEQYF.

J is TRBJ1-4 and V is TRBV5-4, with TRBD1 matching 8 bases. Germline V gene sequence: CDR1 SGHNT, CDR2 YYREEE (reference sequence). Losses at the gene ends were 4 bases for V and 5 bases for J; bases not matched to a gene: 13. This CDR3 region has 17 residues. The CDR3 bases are TGTGCCAGCAGCACTTGGCGGTACAGGGGGATAAATGAAAAACTGTTTTTT. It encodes CASSTWRYRGINEKLFF.

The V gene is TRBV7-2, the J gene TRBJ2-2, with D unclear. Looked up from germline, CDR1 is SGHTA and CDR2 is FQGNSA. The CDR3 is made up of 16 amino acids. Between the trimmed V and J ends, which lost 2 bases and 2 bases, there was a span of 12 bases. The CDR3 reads CASSLLGSRNTGELFF. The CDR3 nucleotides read TGTGCCAGCAGCTTATTGGGCAGCCGAAACACCGGGGAGCTGTTTTTT.

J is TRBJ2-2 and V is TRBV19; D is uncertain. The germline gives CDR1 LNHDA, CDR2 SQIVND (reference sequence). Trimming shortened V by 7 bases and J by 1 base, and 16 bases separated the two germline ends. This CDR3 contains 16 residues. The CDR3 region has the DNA TGTGCCAGTATTGATCGCCCTCTGCGGAACACCGGGGAGCTGTTTTTT. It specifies CASIDRPLRNTGELFF.

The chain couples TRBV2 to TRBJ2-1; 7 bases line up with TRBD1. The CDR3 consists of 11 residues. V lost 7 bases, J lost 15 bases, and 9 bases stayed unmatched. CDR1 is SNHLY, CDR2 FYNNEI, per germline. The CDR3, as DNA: TGTGCCAGCATTCGGACAGGAGGCCTGTTCTTC. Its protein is CASIRTGGLFF.

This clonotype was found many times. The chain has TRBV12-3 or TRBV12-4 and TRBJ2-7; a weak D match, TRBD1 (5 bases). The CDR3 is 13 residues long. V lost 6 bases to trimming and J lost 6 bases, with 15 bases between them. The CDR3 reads CASRISHGAEQYF. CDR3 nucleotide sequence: TGTGCCAGCAGAATATCGCATGGGGCCGAGCAGTACTTC.

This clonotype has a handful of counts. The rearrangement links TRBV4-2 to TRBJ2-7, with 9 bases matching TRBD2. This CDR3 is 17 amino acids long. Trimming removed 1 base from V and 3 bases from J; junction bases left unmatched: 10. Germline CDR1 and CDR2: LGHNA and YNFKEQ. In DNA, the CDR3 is TGTGCCAGCAGCCAAGGTATTAGCGGGGGCCGCCACTACGAGCAGTACTTC. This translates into CASSQGISGGRHYEQYF.

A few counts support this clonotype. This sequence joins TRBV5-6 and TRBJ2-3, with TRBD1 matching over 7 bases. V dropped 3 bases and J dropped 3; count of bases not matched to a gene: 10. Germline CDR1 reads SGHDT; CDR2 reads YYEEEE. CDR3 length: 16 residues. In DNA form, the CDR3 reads TGTGCCAGCAGCTCACAGGGGATTATCGGAACAGATACGCAGTATTTT. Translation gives CASSSQGIIGTDTQYF.